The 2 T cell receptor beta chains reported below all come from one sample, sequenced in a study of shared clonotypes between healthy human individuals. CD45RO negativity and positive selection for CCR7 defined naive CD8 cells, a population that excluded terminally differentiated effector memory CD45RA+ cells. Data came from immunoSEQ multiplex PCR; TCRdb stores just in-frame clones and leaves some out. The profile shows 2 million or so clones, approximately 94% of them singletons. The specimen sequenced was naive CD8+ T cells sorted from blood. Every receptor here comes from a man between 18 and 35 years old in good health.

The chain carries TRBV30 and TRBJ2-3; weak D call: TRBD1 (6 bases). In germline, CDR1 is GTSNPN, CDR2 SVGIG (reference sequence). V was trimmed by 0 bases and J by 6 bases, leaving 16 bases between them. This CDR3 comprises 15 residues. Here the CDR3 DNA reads TGTGCCTGGAGTGTACTACAGGGAGCAAAGGATACGCAGTATTTT. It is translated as CAWSVLQGAKDTQYF.

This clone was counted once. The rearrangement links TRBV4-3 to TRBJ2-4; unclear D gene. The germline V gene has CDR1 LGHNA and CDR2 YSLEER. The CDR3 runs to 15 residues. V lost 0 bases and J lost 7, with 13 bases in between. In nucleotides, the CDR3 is TGCGCCAGCAGCCAAGACGGGTACCGTCGGAACATTCAGTACTTC. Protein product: CASSQDGYRRNIQYF.